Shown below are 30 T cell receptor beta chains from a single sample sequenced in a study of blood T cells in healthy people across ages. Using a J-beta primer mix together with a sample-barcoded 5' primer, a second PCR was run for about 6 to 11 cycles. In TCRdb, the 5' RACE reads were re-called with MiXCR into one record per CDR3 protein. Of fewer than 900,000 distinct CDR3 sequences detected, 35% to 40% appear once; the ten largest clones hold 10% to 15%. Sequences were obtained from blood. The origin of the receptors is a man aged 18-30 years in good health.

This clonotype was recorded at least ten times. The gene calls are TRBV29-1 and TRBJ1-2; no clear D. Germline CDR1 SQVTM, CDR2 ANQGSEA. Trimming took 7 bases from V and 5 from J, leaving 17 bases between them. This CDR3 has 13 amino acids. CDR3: CSARPPGVYGYTF. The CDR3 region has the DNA TGCAGCGCTCGACCCCCAGGCGTGTATGGCTACACCTTC.

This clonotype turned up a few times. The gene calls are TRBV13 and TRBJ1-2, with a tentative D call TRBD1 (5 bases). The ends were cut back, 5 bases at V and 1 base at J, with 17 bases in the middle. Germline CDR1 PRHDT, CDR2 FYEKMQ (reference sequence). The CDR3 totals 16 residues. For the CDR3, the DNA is TGTGCCAGCAGCCCTTACTTAGGACACCTTAACTATGGCTACACCTTC. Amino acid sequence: CASSPYLGHLNYGYTF. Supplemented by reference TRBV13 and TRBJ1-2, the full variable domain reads AAGVIQSPRHLIKEKRETATLKCYPIPRHDTVYWYQQGPGQDPQFLISFYEKMQSDKGSIPDRFSAQQFSDYHSELNMSSLELGDSALYFCASSPYLGHLNYGYTFGSGTRLTVV.

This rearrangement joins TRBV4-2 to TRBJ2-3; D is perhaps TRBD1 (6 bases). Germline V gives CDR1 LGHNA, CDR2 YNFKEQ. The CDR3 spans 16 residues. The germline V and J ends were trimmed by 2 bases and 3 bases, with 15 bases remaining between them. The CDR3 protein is CASSQFWGRDTDTQYF. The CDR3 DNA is TGTGCCAGCAGCCAATTCTGGGGGCGCGATACAGATACGCAGTATTTT.

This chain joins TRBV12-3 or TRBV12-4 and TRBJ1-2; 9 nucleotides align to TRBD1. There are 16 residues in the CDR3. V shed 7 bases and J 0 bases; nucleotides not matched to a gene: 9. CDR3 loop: CASTRDRALANYGYTF. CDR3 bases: TGTGCCAGCACCCGGGACAGGGCCCTAGCTAACTATGGCTACACCTTC.

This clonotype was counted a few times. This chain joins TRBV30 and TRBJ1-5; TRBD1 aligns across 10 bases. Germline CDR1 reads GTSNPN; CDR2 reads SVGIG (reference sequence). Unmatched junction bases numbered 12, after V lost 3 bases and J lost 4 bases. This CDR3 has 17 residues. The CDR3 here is CAWSGDRGGLGNQPQHF. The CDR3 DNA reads TGTGCCTGGAGCGGGGACAGGGGAGGACTTGGAAATCAGCCCCAGCATTTT.

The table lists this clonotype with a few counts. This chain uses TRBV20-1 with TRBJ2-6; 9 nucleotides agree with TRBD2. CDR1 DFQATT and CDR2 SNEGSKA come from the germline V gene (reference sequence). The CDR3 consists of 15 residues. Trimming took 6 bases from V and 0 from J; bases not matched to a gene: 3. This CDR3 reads CSAPSGNSGANVLTF. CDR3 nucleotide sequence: TGCAGTGCGCCTAGCGGGAACTCTGGGGCCAACGTCCTGACTTTC.

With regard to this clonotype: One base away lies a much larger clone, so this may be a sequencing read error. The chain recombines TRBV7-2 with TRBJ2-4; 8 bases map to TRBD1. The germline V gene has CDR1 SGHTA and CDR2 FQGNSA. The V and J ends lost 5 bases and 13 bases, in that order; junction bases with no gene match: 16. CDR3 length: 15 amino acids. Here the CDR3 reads CASSTRQGSGNEQYF. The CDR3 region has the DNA TGTGCCAGCAGCACACGACAGGGGTCAGGCAATGAGCAGTACTTC.

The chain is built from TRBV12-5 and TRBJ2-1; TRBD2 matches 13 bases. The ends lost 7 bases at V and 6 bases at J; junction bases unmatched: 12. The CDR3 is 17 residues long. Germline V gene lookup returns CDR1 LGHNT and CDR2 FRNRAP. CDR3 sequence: CASALAGGRVSGNEQFF. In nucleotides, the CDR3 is TGTGCTAGTGCACTAGCGGGGGGGCGAGTTTCTGGCAATGAGCAGTTCTTC.

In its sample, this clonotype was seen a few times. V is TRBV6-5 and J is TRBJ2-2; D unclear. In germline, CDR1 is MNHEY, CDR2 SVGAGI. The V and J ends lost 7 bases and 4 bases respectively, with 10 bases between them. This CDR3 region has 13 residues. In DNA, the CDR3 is TGTGCCAGCACCAGACTGGGCACCGGGGAGCTGTTTTTT. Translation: CASTRLGTGELFF.

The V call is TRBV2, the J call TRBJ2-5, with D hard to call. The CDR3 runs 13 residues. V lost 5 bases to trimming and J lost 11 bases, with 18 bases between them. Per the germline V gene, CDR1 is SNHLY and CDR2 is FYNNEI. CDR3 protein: CASSRIYNNEQYF. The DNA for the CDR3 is TGTGCCAGCAGTAGAATTTACAACAATGAGCAGTACTTC.

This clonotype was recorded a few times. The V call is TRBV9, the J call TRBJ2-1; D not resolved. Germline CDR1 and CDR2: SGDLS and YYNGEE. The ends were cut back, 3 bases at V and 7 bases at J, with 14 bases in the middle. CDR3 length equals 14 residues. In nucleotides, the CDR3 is TGTGCCAGCAGCGGTGGGTCCGATGGGAATGAGCAGTTCTTC. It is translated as CASSGGSDGNEQFF.

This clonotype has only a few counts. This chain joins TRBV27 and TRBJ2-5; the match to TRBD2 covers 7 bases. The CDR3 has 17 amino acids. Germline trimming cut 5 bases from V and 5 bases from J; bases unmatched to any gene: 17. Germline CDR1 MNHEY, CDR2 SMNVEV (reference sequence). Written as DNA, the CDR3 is TGTGCCAGCAGTCCCCCCCATGGGGAGGGTTGGGTGGAGACCCAGTACTTC. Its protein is CASSPPHGEGWVETQYF.

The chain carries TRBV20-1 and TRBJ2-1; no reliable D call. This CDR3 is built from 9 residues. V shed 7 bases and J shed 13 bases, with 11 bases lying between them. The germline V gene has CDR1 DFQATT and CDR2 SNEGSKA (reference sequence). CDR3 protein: CSVGETQFF. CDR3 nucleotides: TGCAGTGTTGGAGAGACCCAGTTCTTC.

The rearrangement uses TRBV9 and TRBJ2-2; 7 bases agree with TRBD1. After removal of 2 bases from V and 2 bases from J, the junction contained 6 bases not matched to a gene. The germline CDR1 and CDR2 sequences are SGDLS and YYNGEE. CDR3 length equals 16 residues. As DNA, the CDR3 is TGTGCCAGCAGCGTGTCTACAGGGGATAACACCGGGGAGCTGTTTTTT. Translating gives CASSVSTGDNTGELFF.

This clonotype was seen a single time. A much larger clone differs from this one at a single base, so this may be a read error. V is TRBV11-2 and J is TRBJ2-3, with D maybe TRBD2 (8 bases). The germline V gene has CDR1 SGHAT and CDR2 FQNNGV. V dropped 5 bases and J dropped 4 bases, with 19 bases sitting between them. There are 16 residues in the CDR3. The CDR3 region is CASSLTSEGAADTQYF. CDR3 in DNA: TGTGCCAGCAGCCTGACTAGCGAGGGGGCCGCAGATACGCAGTATTTT.

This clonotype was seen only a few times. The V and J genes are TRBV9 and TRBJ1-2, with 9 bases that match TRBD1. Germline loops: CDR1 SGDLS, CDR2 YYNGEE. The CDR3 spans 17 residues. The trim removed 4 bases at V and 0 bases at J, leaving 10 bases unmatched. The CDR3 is CASSPHPGQGANYGYTF. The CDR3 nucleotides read TGTGCCAGCAGCCCCCACCCGGGACAGGGAGCTAACTATGGCTACACCTTC.

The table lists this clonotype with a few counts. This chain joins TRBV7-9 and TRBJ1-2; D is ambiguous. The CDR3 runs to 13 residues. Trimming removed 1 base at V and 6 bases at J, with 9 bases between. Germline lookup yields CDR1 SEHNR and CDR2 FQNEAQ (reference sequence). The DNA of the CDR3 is TGTGCCAGCAGCTTAGGAGCCCGGGATGGCTACACCTTC. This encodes CASSLGARDGYTF.

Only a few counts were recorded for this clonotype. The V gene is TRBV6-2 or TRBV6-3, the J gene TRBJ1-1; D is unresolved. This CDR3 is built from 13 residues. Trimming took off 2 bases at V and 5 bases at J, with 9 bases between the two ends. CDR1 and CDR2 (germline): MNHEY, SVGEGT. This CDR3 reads CASSYTGRTEAFF. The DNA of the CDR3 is TGTGCCAGCAGTTACACTGGGAGGACTGAAGCTTTCTTT.

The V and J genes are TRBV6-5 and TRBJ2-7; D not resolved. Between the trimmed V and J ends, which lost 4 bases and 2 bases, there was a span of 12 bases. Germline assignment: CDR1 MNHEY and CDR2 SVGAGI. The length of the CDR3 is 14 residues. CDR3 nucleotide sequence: TGTGCCAGCAGTTGCCTCCGGACCCCCTACGAGCAGTACTTC. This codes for CASSCLRTPYEQYF.

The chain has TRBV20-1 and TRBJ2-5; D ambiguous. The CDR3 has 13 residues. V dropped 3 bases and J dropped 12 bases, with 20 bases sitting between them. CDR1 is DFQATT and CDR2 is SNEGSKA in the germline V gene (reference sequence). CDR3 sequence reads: CSARVFPASTEYF. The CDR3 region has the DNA TGCAGTGCTAGGGTGTTCCCAGCTTCTACTGAGTACTTC.

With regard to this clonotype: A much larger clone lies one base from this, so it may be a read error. The CDR3 nucleotides read TGTGCCGGCACCCCGCGACAGGGTGGCTACACCTTC. Translating it yields CAGTPRQGGYTF. The chain joins TRBV25-1 to TRBJ1-2; 7 nucleotides match TRBD1. This CDR3 region has 12 residues. With 11 bases clipped from V and 7 bases from J, the junction kept 10 bases outside the gene matches. Germline V gives CDR1 MGHDK, CDR2 SYGVNS.

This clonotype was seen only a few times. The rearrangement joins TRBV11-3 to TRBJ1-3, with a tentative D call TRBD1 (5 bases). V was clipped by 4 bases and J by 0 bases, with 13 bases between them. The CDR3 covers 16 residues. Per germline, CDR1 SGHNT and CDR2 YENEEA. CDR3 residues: CASSSDPGGSGNTIYF. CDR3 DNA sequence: TGTGCCAGCAGCTCGGACCCCGGGGGCTCTGGAAACACCATATATTTT.

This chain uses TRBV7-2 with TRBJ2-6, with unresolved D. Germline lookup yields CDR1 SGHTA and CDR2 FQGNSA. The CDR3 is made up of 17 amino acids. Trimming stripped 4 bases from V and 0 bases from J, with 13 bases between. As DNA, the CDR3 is TGTGCCAGCAGCTCCCCGGTCCTTTCCTCTGGGGCCAACGTCCTGACTTTC. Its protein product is CASSSPVLSSGANVLTF.

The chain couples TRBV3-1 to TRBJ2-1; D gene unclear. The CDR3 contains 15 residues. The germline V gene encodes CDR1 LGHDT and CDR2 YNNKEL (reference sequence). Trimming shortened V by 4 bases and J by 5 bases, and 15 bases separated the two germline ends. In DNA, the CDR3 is TGTGCCAGCAGCCCGGTCCTGGCGGCAGACAATGAGCAGTTCTTC. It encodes CASSPVLAADNEQFF.

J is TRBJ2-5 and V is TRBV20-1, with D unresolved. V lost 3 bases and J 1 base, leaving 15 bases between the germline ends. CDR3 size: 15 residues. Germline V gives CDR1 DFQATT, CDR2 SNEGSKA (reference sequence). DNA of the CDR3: TGCAGTGCTAGTTCCCAGACGAAATTCCAAGAGACCCAGTACTTC. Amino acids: CSASSQTKFQETQYF.

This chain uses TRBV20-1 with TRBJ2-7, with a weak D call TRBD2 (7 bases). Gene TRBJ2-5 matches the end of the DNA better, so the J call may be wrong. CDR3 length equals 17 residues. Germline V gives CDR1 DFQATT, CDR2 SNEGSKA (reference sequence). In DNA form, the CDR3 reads TGCAGTGCTAGGGATCTGACTAACGGGGGGACAAAAGAGACCCAGTACTTC. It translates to CSARDLTNGGTKETQYF.

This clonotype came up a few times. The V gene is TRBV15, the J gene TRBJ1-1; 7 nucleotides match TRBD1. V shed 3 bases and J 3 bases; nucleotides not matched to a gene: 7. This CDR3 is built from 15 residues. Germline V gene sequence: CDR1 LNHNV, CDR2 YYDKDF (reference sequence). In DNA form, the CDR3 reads TGTGCCACCAGCAGCGACAGGGCCCAGGACACTGAAGCTTTCTTT. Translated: CATSSDRAQDTEAFF.

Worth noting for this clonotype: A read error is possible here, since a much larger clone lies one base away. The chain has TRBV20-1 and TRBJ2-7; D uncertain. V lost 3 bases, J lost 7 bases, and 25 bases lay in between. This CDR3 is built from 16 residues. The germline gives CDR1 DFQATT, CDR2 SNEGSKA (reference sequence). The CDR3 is CSARKGYATPNNEQYF. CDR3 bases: TGCAGTGCTAGGAAAGGCTATGCAACTCCAAACAATGAGCAGTACTTC.

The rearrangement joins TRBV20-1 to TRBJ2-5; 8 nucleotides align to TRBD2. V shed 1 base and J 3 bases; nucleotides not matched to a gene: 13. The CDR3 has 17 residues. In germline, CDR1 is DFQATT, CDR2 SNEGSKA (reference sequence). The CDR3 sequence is CSARVNRLARDKETQYF. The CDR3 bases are TGCAGTGCTAGAGTCAACCGACTAGCGAGAGATAAAGAGACCCAGTACTTC.

The CDR3, as DNA: TGCAGTGCCCTACCAATCGGGACAGAAAACATTCAGTACTTC. It encodes CSALPIGTENIQYF. The chain employs TRBV20-1 and TRBJ2-4; 7 positions agree with TRBD1. Germline CDR1 DFQATT, CDR2 SNEGSKA (reference sequence). The CDR3 sequence is 14 residues long. J was trimmed by 5 bases and V by 6 bases; bases with no gene match: 10.